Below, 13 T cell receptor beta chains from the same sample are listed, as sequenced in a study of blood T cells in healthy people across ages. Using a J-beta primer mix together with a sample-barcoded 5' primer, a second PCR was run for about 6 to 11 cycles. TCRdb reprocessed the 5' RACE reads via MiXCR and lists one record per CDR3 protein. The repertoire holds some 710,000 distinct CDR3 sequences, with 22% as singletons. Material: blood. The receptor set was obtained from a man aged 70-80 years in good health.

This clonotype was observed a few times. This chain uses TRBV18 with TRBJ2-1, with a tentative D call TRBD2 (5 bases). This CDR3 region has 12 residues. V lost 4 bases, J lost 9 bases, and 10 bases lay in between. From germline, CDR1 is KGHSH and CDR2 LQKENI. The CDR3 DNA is TGTGCCAGCTCACAACTAGTGCGTGAGCAGTTCTTC. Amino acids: CASSQLVREQFF.

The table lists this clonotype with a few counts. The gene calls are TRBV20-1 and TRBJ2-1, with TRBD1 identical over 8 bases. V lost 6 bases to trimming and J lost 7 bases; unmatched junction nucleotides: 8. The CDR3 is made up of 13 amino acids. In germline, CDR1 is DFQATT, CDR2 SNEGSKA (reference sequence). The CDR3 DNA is TGCAGTGCCATTGACAGGGGTGGAAATGAGCAGTTCTTC. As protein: CSAIDRGGNEQFF.

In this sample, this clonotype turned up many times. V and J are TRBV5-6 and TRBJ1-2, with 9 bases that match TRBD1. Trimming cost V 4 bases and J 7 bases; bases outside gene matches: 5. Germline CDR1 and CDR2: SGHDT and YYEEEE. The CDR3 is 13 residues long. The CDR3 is CASSPGQGFGYTF. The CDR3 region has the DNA TGTGCCAGCAGCCCGGGACAGGGCTTTGGCTACACCTTC.

CDR3 in amino acids: CASSLMAGDNEQFF. In DNA, the CDR3 is TGTGCCAGCAGCCTAATGGCGGGGGACAATGAGCAGTTCTTC. This rearrangement joins TRBV7-9 to TRBJ2-1; 7 nucleotides align to TRBD2. The CDR3 covers 14 residues. Germline V gives CDR1 SEHNR, CDR2 FQNEAQ (reference sequence). Unmatched junction bases numbered 6, after V lost 5 bases and J lost 5 bases. The full variable domain, in which reference TRBV7-9 and TRBJ2-1 provide the parts outside the CDR3, is DTGVSQNPRHKITKRGQNVTFRCDPISEHNRLYWYRQTLGQGPEFLTYFQNEAQLEKSRLLSDRFSAERPKGSFSTLEIQRTEQGDSAMYLCASSLMAGDNEQFFGPGTRLTVL.

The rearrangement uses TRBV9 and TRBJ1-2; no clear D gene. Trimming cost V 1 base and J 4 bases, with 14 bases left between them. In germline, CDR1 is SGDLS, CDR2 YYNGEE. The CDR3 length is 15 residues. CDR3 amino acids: CASSVPQVGFYGYTF. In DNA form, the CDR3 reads TGTGCCAGCAGCGTACCCCAGGTGGGCTTCTATGGCTACACCTTC.

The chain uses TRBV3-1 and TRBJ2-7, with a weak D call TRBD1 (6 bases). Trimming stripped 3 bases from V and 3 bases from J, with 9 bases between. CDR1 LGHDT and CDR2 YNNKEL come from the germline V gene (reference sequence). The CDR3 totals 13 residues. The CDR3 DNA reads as TGTGCCAGCAGCCATACAGGGAACTACGAGCAGTACGTC. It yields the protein CASSHTGNYEQYV.

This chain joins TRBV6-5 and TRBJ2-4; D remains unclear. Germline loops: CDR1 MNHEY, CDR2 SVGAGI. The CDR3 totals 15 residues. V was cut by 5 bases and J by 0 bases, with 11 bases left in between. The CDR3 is CASSGNTLAKNIQYF. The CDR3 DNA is TGTGCCAGCAGTGGGAACACCCTAGCCAAAAACATTCAGTACTTC.

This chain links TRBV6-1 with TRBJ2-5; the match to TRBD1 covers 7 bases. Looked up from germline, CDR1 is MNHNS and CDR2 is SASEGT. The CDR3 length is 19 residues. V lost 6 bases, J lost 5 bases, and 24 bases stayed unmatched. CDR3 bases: TGTGCCAGCAGGAAACAGGGGATTCCCGGGACCACACTGTGGGAGACCCAGTACTTC. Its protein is CASRKQGIPGTTLWETQYF.

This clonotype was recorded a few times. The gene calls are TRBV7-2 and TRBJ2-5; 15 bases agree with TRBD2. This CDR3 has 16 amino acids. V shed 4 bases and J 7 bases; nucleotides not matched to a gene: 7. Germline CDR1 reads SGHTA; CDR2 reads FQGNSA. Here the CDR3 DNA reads TGTGCCAGCAGCTCAACCCGGACTAGCGGGAGGGCGACCCAGTACTTC. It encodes CASSSTRTSGRATQYF.

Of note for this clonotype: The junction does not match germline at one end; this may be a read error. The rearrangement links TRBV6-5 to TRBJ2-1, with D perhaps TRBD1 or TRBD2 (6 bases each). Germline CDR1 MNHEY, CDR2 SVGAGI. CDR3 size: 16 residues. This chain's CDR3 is CASSPEGGGHPNEQSF. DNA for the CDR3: TGTGCCAGCAGCCCCGAGGGGGGCGGCCACCCCAATGAGCAGTCCTTC.

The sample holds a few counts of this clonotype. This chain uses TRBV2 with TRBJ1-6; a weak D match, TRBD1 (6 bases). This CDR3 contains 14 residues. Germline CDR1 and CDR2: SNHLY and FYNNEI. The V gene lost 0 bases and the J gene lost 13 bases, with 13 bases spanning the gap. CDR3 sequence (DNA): TGTGCCAGCAGTGAAGCCGGACAGTTCGGGCCCCTCCACTTT. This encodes CASSEAGQFGPLHF.

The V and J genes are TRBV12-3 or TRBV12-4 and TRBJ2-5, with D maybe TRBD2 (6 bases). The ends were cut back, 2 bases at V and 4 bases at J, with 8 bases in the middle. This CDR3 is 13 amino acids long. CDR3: CASSLWRVETQYF. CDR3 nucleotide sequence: TGTGCCAGCAGTTTATGGAGGGTAGAGACCCAGTACTTC.

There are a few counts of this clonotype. CDR3 coding DNA: TGTGCCAGCAGCCGCGCAGGGGGGGGCTATGGCTACACCTTC. Protein sequence: CASSRAGGGYGYTF. The chain links TRBV7-9 to TRBJ1-2; 7 bases are shared with TRBD1. Germline V gene data show CDR1 as SEHNR and CDR2 as FQNEAQ (reference sequence). Trimming cost V 5 bases and J 4 bases; bases outside gene matches: 7. The CDR3 is 14 residues long.